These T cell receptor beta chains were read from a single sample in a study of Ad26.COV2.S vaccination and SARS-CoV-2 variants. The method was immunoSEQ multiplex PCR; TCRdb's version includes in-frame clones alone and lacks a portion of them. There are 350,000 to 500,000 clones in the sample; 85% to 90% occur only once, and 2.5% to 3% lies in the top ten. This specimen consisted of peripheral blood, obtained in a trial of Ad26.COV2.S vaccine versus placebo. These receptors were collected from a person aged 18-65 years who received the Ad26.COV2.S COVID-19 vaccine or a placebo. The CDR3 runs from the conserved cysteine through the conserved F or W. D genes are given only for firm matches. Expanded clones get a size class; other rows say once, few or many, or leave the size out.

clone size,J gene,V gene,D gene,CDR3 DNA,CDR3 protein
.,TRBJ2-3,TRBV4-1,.,TGCGCCAGCAGCCGGGGCTCCTACCCTAGCACAGATACGCAGTATTTT,CASSRGSYPSTDTQYF
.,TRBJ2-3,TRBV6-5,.,TGTGCCAGCAGTTACTCGAGCTCGGCAGATACGCAGTATTTT,CASSYSSSADTQYF
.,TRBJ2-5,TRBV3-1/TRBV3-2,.,TGTGCCAGCAGCCAAGGCAGAGGCGTAGGGGAGACCCAGTACTTC,CASSQGRGVGETQYF
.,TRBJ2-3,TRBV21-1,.,TGTGCCAGCAGCAAAGGGTTGAGCACAGATACGCAGTATTTT,CASSKGLSTDTQYF
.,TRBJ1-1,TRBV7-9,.,TGTGCCAGCAGCTCCTTTGGCCCGAACACTGAAGCTTTCTTT,CASSSFGPNTEAFF
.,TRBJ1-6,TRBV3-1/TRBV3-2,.,TGTGCCAGCAGCCAAAGTTCCGCACTCCACTTT,CASSQSSALHF
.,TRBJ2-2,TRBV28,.,TGTGCCAGCAGTCCGGGACACTTCACCGGGGAGCTGTTTTTT,CASSPGHFTGELFF
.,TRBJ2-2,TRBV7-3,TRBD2,TGTGCCAGCAGCCCGTCTAGCGGGGGGGCGGTCGGGGAGCTGTTTTTT,CASSPSSGGAVGELFF
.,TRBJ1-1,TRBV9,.,TGTGCCAGCAGCGTAGTTGGGTCAGAGAACACTGAAGCTTTCTTT,CASSVVGSENTEAFF
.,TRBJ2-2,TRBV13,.,TGTGCCAGCAGCTTAGATGAGGGTTGGACCGGGGAGCTGTTTTTT,CASSLDEGWTGELFF
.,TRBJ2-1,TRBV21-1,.,TGTGCCAGCCCCCCAACAAATGAGCAGTTCTTC,CASPPTNEQFF
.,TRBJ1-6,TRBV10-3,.,TGTGCCATCAGTGGTGAGAGGGGGATTTCACCCCTCCACTTT,CAISGERGISPLHF
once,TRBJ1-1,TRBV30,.,TGTGCCTGTACCCACAGGGAAATTAGCACTGAAGCTTTCTTT,CACTHREISTEAFF
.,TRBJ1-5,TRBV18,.,TGTGCCAGCTCATTCAGTGGGTCCAATCAGCCCCAGCATTTT,CASSFSGSNQPQHF
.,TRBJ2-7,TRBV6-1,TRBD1,TGTGCCAGCAGTGATTTGGTTGGGACAGAGAATTACGAGCAGTACTTC,CASSDLVGTENYEQYF
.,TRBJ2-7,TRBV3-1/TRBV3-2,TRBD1,TGTGCCAGCAGAGAAACAGGGGGAAGCGGCGAGCAGTACTTC,CASRETGGSGEQYF
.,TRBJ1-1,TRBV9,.,TGTGCCAGCAGCGTAGACGGGTCCCCGAACACTGAAGCTTTCTTT,CASSVDGSPNTEAFF
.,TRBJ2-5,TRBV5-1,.,TGCGCCAGCAGCTTGTCGGCTGGGAAAGAGACCCAGTACTTC,CASSLSAGKETQYF
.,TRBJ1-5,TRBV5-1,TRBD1,TGCGCCAGCAGCTTACTACAGGGGGGACAGCCCCAGCATTTT,CASSLLQGGQPQHF
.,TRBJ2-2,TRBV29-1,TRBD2,TGCAGCGCCTGGGAGGGGAGCGGGGAGCTGTTTTTT,CSAWEGSGELFF
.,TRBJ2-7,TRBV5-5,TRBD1,TGTGCCAGCAGCTTGGCCGGGACAGGGGGAATCGAGCAGTACTTC,CASSLAGTGGIEQYF
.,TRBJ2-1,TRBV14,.,TGTGCCAGCAGCCAAAACTTAGGCAATGAGCAGTTCTTC,CASSQNLGNEQFF
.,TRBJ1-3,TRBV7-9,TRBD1,TGTGCCAGCAGCTACAGACAGGGCACTGGAAACACCATATATTTT,CASSYRQGTGNTIYF
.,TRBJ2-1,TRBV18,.,TGTGCCAGCTCACCGATAGCGGAGCAGTTCTTC,CASSPIAEQFF
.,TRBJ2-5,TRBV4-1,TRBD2,TGCGCCAGCAGCCAAGTCCATCTAGCGGGGGGTGAGACCCAGTACTTC,CASSQVHLAGGETQYF
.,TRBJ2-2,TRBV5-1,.,TGCGCCAGCAGCTGGCCCCAGGGAGCGAACACCGGGGAGCTGTTTTTT,CASSWPQGANTGELFF
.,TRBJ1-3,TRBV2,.,TGTGCCAGCAGTGAAGGTCGGGGAAACACCATATATTTT,CASSEGRGNTIYF